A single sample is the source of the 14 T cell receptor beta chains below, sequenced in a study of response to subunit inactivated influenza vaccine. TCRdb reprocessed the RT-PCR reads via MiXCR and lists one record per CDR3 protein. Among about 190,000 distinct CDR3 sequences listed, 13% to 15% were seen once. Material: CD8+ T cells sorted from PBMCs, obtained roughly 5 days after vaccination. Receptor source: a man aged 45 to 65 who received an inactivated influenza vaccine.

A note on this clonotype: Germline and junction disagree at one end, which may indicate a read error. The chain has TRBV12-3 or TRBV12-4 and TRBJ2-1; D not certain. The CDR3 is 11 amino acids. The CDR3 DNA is TGTGCCAGCCGTTTAAAAAATGAGCAGTTCTTC. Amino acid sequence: CASRLKNEQFF.

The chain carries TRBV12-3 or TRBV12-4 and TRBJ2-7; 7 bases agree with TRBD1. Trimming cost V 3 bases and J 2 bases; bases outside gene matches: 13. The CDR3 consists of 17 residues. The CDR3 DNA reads TGTGCCAGCAGTTTCCAATACTTGTCAGGGGGTGCCTACGAGCAGTACTTC. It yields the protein CASSFQYLSGGAYEQYF.

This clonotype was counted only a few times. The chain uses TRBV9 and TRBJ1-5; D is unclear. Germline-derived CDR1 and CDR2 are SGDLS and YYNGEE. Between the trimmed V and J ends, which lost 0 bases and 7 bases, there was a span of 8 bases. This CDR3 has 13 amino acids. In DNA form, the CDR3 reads TGTGCCAGCAGCGTAGGTATTGAACAGCCCCAGCATTTT. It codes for CASSVGIEQPQHF.

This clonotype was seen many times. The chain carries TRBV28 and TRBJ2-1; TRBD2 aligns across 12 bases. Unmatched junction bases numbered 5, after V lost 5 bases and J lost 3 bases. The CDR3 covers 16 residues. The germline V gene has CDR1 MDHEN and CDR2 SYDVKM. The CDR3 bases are TGTGCCAGCAGTACCCTGACTAGCGGGAGCTACAATGAGCAGTTCTTC. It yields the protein CASSTLTSGSYNEQFF.

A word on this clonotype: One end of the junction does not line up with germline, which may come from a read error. The CDR3: CASSPAGLEGDYGYAF. The CDR3 region has the DNA TGTGCCAGCAGCCCAGCCGGCCTCGAGGGAGACTATGGCTACGCCTTC. The chain couples TRBV5-5 to TRBJ1-2, with D uncertain. Germline loops: CDR1 SGHKS, CDR2 YYEKEE (reference sequence). The CDR3 spans 16 residues.

The CDR3 DNA follows: TGTGCCAGCAGTCCCCGGGGCGCGGCGGGTGAGCAGTTCTTC. Its protein is CASSPRGAAGEQFF. This sequence joins TRBV12-3 or TRBV12-4 and TRBJ2-1, with D tentatively TRBD1 or TRBD2 (5 bases each). The V and J ends lost 5 bases and 9 bases respectively, with 17 bases between them. The length of the CDR3 is 14 residues.

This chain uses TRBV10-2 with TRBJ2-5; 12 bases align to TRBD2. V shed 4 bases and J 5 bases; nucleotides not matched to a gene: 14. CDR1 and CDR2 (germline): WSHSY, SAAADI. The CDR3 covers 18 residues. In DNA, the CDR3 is TGCGCCAGCAGTGGCTCGGGACTAGCGGGCAATCCGGGGGAGACCCAGTACTTC. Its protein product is CASSGSGLAGNPGETQYF.

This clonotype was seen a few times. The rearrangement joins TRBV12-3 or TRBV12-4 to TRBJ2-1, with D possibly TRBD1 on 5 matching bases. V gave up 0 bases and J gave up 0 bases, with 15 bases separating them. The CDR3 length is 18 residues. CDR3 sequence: CASSLALIGVSSYNEQFF. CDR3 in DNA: TGTGCCAGCAGTTTAGCGCTAATAGGGGTGAGCTCCTACAATGAGCAGTTCTTC.

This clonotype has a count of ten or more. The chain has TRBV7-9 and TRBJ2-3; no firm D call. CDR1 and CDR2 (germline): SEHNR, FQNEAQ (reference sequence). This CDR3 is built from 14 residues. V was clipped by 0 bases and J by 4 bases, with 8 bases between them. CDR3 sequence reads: CASSLAGWPDTQYF. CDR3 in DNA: TGTGCCAGCAGCTTAGCGGGGTGGCCAGATACGCAGTATTTT.

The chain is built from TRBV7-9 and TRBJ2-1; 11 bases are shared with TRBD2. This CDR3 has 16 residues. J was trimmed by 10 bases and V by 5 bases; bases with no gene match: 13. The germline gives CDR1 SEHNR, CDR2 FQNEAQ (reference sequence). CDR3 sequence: CASSVTSGSHLWEQFF. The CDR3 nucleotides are TGTGCCAGCAGCGTTACTAGCGGGAGCCACCTCTGGGAGCAGTTCTTC.

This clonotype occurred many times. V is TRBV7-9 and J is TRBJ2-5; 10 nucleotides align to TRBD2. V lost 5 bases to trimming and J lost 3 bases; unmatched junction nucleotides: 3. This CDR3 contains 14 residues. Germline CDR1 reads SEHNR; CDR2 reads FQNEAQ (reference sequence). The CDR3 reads CASSPGTSEETQYF. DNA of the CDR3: TGTGCCAGCAGCCCCGGGACTAGCGAAGAGACCCAGTACTTC. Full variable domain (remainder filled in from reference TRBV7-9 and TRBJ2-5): DTGVSQNPRHKITKRGQNVTFRCDPISEHNRLYWYRQTLGQGPEFLTYFQNEAQLEKSRLLSDRFSAERPKGSFSTLEIQRTEQGDSAMYLCASSPGTSEETQYFGPGTRLLVL.

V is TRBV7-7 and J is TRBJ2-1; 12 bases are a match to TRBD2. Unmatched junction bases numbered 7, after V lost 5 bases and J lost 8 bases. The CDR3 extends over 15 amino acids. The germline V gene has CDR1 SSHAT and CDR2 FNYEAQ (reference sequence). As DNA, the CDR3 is TGTGCCAGCAGCCCTTCTAGCGGGAGGGGTTATGAGCAGTTCTTC. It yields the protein CASSPSSGRGYEQFF.

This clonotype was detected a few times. The CDR3 spells CSARDFGTTSYEQYF. CDR3 DNA: TGCAGTGCTAGAGATTTCGGGACCACCTCCTACGAGCAGTACTTC. The genes are TRBV20-1 and TRBJ2-7; D tentatively fits TRBD1 or TRBD2 (5 bases each). The CDR3 totals 15 residues. Germline V lookup: CDR1 DFQATT, CDR2 SNEGSKA (reference sequence). V dropped 0 bases and J dropped 0 bases, with 12 bases sitting between them.

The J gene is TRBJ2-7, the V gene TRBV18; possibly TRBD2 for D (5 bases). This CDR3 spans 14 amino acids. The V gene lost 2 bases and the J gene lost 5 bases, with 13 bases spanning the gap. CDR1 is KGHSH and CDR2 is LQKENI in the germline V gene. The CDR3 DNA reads TGTGCCAGCTCACCAGAATACGGGGAGCACGAGCAGTACTTC. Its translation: CASSPEYGEHEQYF. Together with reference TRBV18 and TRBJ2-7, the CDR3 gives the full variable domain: NAGVMQNPRHLVRRRGQEARLRCSPMKGHSHVYWYRQLPEEGLKFMVYLQKENIIDESGMPKERFSAEFPKEGPSILRIQQVVRGDSAAYFCASSPEYGEHEQYFGPGTRLTVT.